This T cell receptor (beta chain) comes out of a study of cytomegalovirus exposure and HLA in healthy donors. The study's findings and limits: The presence/absence work took it that sequencing depth was about the same across donors. It was confirmed in vitro that a few of the CMV-associated chains were specific for CMV antigens. A previous analysis found most TCR beta V segments productive roughly 87% or roughly 30% of the time. Sequences of the TCR beta chain were said to predict the HLA-A and HLA-B alleles of most subjects accurately.

A multiplex PCR was run with 60 Vbeta primers and 13 Jbeta primers. The data were produced by immunoSEQ multiplex PCR, yet TCRdb's version contains in-frame clones alone and is incomplete. The ten top clones account for 3% to 4%, within a sample of 96,000 or so clones. On this clone: Its antigen remains unidentified.

The TCR was taken from a woman under 40 in good health and CMV-seronegative. Sequenced: PBMCs.

The CDR3 DNA sequence: TGTGCCAGCAGCCTAGGGACATTTTACGGCGGCACCGGGGAGCTGTTTTTT. This sequence encodes CASSLGTFYGGTGELFF. The chain is built from TRBV9 and TRBJ2-2, with a weak D call TRBD1 (6 bases). The V end lost 4 bases, the J end lost 4 bases, and 20 bases lay between the germline ends. Germline CDR1 SGDLS, CDR2 YYNGEE. The CDR3 sequence is 17 residues long.